These 23 T cell receptor beta chains came from one sample sequenced in a study of blood T cell repertoires in COVID-19 (dated by TCRdb to the early 2020s). The receptor library was made with the immunoSEQ multiplex PCR assay. TCRdb took this table from immuneACCESS and kept in-frame rearrangements with V and J called. Such tables lack part of the clones; where checked against another copy, unresolved V genes explain under half of the gap, and the rest is unexplained. The sample profile shows around 170,000 clones; around four fifths of them were found once. Around 13% of the sample rests with the top ten. The material sequenced was peripheral blood. These receptors all come from a man aged 65 to 85 who had recovered from COVID-19.

The J gene is TRBJ1-2, the V gene TRBV6-1; 8 bases align to TRBD1. The CDR3 has 15 residues. The ends lost 1 base at V and 0 bases at J; junction bases unmatched: 1. Germline loops: CDR1 MNHNS, CDR2 SASEGT. The CDR3 loop is CASSEGTGTNYGYTF. The CDR3 bases are TGTGCCAGCAGTGAAGGGACAGGGACTAACTATGGCTACACCTTC.

The chain couples TRBV28 to TRBJ2-7; 7 nucleotides line up with TRBD1. The J segment lost 2 bases and the V segment lost 6 bases, leaving 7 bases of the junction unmatched. The CDR3 has 14 amino acids. Germline V gives CDR1 MDHEN, CDR2 SYDVKM. Here the CDR3 DNA reads TGTGCCAGCAGACGAACCGGGACAGCCTACGAGCAGTACTTC. Amino acid sequence: CASRRTGTAYEQYF.

This sequence joins TRBV2 and TRBJ2-5; D might be TRBD1 (5 bases). This CDR3 comprises 15 residues. Per germline, CDR1 SNHLY and CDR2 FYNNEI. Between the trimmed V and J ends, which lost 2 bases and 0 bases, there was a span of 10 bases. The CDR3 reads CASSEHRNNQETQYF. In DNA form, the CDR3 reads TGTGCCAGCAGTGAACACAGGAACAACCAAGAGACCCAGTACTTC.

The chain uses TRBV20-1 and TRBJ2-7; TRBD1 matches 7 bases. This CDR3 contains 15 residues. Germline CDR1 DFQATT, CDR2 SNEGSKA (reference sequence). The ends lost 3 bases at V and 4 bases at J; junction bases unmatched: 12. CDR3: CSASVPGTERYEQYF. CDR3 sequence (DNA): TGCAGTGCTAGTGTTCCCGGGACAGAGCGATACGAGCAGTACTTC.

In its sample, this clone was seen once. The chain joins TRBV27 to TRBJ1-5, with 7 bases that match TRBD1. With V trimmed by 3 bases and J by 6 bases, 2 bases remained unmatched. Germline lookup yields CDR1 MNHEY and CDR2 SMNVEV (reference sequence). The CDR3 runs 13 residues. CDR3 nucleotides: TGTGCCAGCAGTTTGGGACAGTTTCAGCCCCAGCATTTT. This sequence encodes CASSLGQFQPQHF.

This clone was recorded a few times. This CDR3 is CASSLDATSGTDTQYF. The CDR3 DNA reads as TGTGCCAGCAGCTTGGACGCGACTAGCGGCACAGATACGCAGTATTTT. The genes are TRBV5-4 and TRBJ2-3, with TRBD2 matching 8 bases. Germline V gene sequence: CDR1 SGHNT, CDR2 YYREEE (reference sequence). The CDR3 extends over 16 amino acids. The junction had 4 bases not matched to a gene; V was cut back by 0 bases and J by 1 base.

The rearrangement links TRBV28 to TRBJ2-5; 12 bases fit TRBD2. This CDR3 comprises 15 residues. After removal of 2 bases from V and 4 bases from J, the junction contained 2 bases not matched to a gene. In germline, CDR1 is MDHEN, CDR2 SYDVKM. The CDR3: CASSLRGLAGETQYF. CDR3 bases: TGTGCCAGCAGTTTAAGGGGACTAGCGGGAGAGACCCAGTACTTC. Full variable domain (rest looked up from reference TRBV28 and TRBJ2-5): DVKVTQSSRYLVKRTGEKVFLECVQDMDHENMFWYRQDPGLGLRLIYFSYDVKMKEKGDIPEGYSVSREKKERFSLILESASTNQTSMYLCASSLRGLAGETQYFGPGTRLLVL.

This chain uses TRBV9 with TRBJ2-1; TRBD2 aligns across 12 bases. This CDR3 has 18 amino acids. Trimming at V came to 4 bases and at J to 0 bases, leaving 8 bases not matched to a gene. Germline CDR1 reads SGDLS; CDR2 reads YYNGEE. CDR3 DNA sequence: TGTGCCAGCAGCCCACTAGCGGGAGGCGAAAGCTCCTACAATGAGCAGTTCTTC. It is translated as CASSPLAGGESSYNEQFF.

This chain connects TRBV2 to TRBJ1-1, with D uncertain. The ends were cut back, 1 base at V and 4 bases at J, with 7 bases in the middle. Germline lookup yields CDR1 SNHLY and CDR2 FYNNEI. CDR3 length equals 13 residues. The CDR3 region has the DNA TGTGCCAGCAGTGAAGAAGGGAGCACTGAAGCTTTCTTT. Residues: CASSEEGSTEAFF.

The CDR3 sequence is CASSRGGAYGYTF. CDR3 nucleotides: TGTGCCAGCAGTAGGGGGGGCGCCTATGGCTACACCTTC. V gene TRBV27 combines with J gene TRBJ1-2, with D possibly being TRBD1 (6 bases). The CDR3 length is 13 residues. The germline CDR1 and CDR2 sequences are MNHEY and SMNVEV (reference sequence). With 5 bases removed from V and 4 bases from J, the gap between germline ends came to 11 bases.

The genes are TRBV5-8 and TRBJ1-5; tentative D call: TRBD1 (5 bases). Trimming took 4 bases from V and 2 from J, leaving 13 bases between them. The CDR3 is 15 amino acids. Germline V CDR1 and CDR2: SGHTS, YDEGEE. The CDR3 DNA is TGTGCCAGCAGCCCAGGGTATGTGGGCAATCAGCCCCAGCATTTT. Translated: CASSPGYVGNQPQHF.

This clone came up once. This chain uses TRBV12-5 with TRBJ2-3; D is perhaps TRBD2 (5 bases). Trimming removed 1 base from V and 5 bases from J, with 16 bases in between. From germline, CDR1 is LGHNT and CDR2 FRNRAP. The CDR3 is 16 residues long. Here the CDR3 DNA reads TGTGCTAGTGGTTTGGGTCGACTGGTTGGAGGAGATACGCAGTATTTT. Protein: CASGLGRLVGGDTQYF.

V and J are TRBV10-1 and TRBJ2-3, with TRBD2 identical over 7 bases. The CDR3 has 17 residues. The germline V gene has CDR1 WNHNN and CDR2 SYGVQD (reference sequence). Trimming removed 2 bases from V and 2 bases from J; junction bases left unmatched: 10. CDR3 sequence reads: CASSESWASGLTDTQYF. DNA for the CDR3: TGCGCCAGCAGTGAGAGTTGGGCTAGCGGACTCACAGATACGCAGTATTTT.

The chain carries TRBV7-9 and TRBJ2-7, with D possibly being TRBD1 (5 bases). The germline V gene has CDR1 SEHNR and CDR2 FQNEAQ (reference sequence). The V gene lost 5 bases and the J gene lost 7 bases, with 12 bases spanning the gap. The CDR3 runs to 12 residues. CDR3 sequence reads: CASSPEGVEQYF. DNA for the CDR3: TGTGCCAGCAGCCCAGAAGGGGTAGAGCAGTACTTC.

The rearrangement uses TRBV4-1 and TRBJ2-3, with TRBD2 matching 9 bases. Germline V gene sequence: CDR1 MGHRA, CDR2 YSYEKL. J was trimmed by 1 base and V by 0 bases; bases with no gene match: 11. The CDR3 contains 19 residues. CDR3 in DNA: TGCGCCAGCAGCCAAGAATGGGCCCATAGCGGGAGTGGCACAGATACGCAGTATTTT. The encoded protein is CASSQEWAHSGSGTDTQYF.

This chain joins TRBV30 and TRBJ2-7, with TRBD1 matching 11 bases. V lost 5 bases to trimming and J lost 0 bases; unmatched junction nucleotides: 0. The CDR3 runs 13 residues. CDR1 GTSNPN and CDR2 SVGIG come from the germline V gene (reference sequence). CDR3 amino acids: CAWGTGGSYEQYF. The CDR3 DNA sequence: TGTGCCTGGGGGACAGGGGGCTCCTACGAGCAGTACTTC.

CDR3 sequence: CASSQPGQGAYEQYF. Here the CDR3 DNA reads TGTGCCAGCAGCCAACCGGGACAGGGGGCCTACGAGCAGTACTTC. The chain joins TRBV14 to TRBJ2-7; the match to TRBD1 covers 11 bases. Germline V gives CDR1 SGHDN, CDR2 FVKESK. J lost 2 bases, V lost 2 bases, and 2 bases had no gene match. This CDR3 has 15 amino acids.

This rearrangement joins TRBV27 to TRBJ1-5; D may be TRBD1 (5 bases). Germline V CDR1 and CDR2: MNHEY, SMNVEV (reference sequence). V shed 5 bases and J shed 0 bases, with 8 bases lying between them. The CDR3 is made up of 14 amino acids. The CDR3 here is CASSTRDSNQPQHF. The CDR3 coding sequence is TGTGCCAGCAGTACCAGGGATAGCAATCAGCCCCAGCATTTT.

The chain recombines TRBV10-1 with TRBJ1-2; TRBD1 matches at 7 bases. Germline V gives CDR1 WNHNN, CDR2 SYGVQD (reference sequence). The CDR3 length is 14 residues. Unmatched junction bases numbered 6, after V lost 5 bases and J lost 3 bases. The CDR3 bases are TGCGCCAGCAGTCCTACAGGGGTGGACTATGGCTACACCTTC. Encoded protein: CASSPTGVDYGYTF.

The chain uses TRBV10-1 and TRBJ2-7; tentatively, D is TRBD1 (5 bases). CDR3 length: 14 residues. Germline lookup yields CDR1 WNHNN and CDR2 SYGVQD (reference sequence). The V gene lost 4 bases and the J gene lost 2 bases, with 12 bases spanning the gap. CDR3 amino acids: CASSATQGPYEQYF. For the CDR3, the DNA is TGCGCCAGCAGTGCGACCCAGGGTCCCTACGAGCAGTACTTC.

This clone has only one observation. The chain combines TRBV12-5 with TRBJ2-7; 13 bases agree with TRBD2. The CDR3 length is 14 residues. From germline, CDR1 is LGHNT and CDR2 FRNRAP. J was trimmed by 6 bases and V by 5 bases; bases with no gene match: 4. The CDR3 sequence: CASGPWTSGGEQYF. DNA of the CDR3: TGTGCTAGTGGTCCCTGGACTAGCGGGGGCGAGCAGTACTTC.

The V gene is TRBV3-1 (or the pseudogene TRBV3-2), the J gene TRBJ2-1; 11 nucleotides agree with TRBD2. The CDR3 has 16 amino acids. Germline V lookup: CDR1 LGHDT, CDR2 YNNKEL (reference sequence). Trimming took 4 bases from V and 1 from J; bases not matched to a gene: 3. The CDR3 nucleotides read TGTGCCAGCAGCCTTGGGACTAGCGGATCCTACAATGAGCAGTTCTTC. This encodes CASSLGTSGSYNEQFF.

The V call is TRBV6-5, the J call TRBJ2-3, with TRBD1 matching over 8 bases. CDR3 size: 13 residues. With 8 bases clipped from V and 0 bases from J, the junction kept 1 base outside the gene matches. CDR1 is MNHEY and CDR2 is SVGAGI in the germline V gene. The CDR3, as DNA: TGTGCCAGCTGGGACAGGAGCACAGATACGCAGTATTTT. Encoded protein: CASWDRSTDTQYF.